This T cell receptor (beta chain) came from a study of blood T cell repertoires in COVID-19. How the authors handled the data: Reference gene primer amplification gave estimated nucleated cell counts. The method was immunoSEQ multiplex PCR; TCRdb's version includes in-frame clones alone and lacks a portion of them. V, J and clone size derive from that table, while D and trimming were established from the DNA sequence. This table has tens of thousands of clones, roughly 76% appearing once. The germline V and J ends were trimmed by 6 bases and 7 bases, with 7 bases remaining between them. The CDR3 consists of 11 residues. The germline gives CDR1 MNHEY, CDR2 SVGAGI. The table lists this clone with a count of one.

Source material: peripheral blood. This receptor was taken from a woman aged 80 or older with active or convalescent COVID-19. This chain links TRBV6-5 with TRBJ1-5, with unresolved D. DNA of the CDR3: TGTGCCAGCAGCAGTCCCCAGCCCCAGCATTTT. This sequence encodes CASSSPQPQHF.